This passage covers 5 T cell receptor beta chains from one sample sequenced in a study of blood T cell repertoires in COVID-19. Profiling relied on immunoSEQ multiplex PCR, and the TCRdb table lists in-frame clones only, not all of them. There are 250,000 to 300,000 clones in the sample; 80% to 90% occur only once, and roughly a sixth lies in the top ten. The specimen sequenced was PBMCs or T cells enriched from blood (not recorded which). Receptors were obtained from a man aged 18 to 29 who had recovered from COVID-19.

The chain employs TRBV30 and TRBJ2-1, with 9 bases fitting TRBD2. Germline trimming cut 2 bases from V and 1 base from J; bases unmatched to any gene: 9. In germline, CDR1 is GTSNPN, CDR2 SVGIG (reference sequence). The CDR3 runs to 17 residues. For the CDR3, the DNA is TGTGCCTGGAGTCTGGCGGGGGGGTTTAATTCCTACAATGAGCAGTTCTTC. It encodes CAWSLAGGFNSYNEQFF.

The chain has TRBV12-3 or TRBV12-4 and TRBJ1-2; no reliable D call. V gave up 6 bases and J gave up 0 bases, with 5 bases separating them. The CDR3 is 12 residues long. CDR3 loop: CASSQTNYGYTF. Written as DNA, the CDR3 is TGTGCCAGCAGCCAGACTAACTATGGCTACACCTTC.

The J gene is TRBJ1-2, the V gene TRBV7-9, with D possibly being TRBD1 (5 bases). CDR3 size: 15 residues. Trimming removed 4 bases at V and 3 bases at J, with 15 bases between. Looked up from germline, CDR1 is SEHNR and CDR2 is FQNEAQ (reference sequence). Here the CDR3 reads CASSSPGPGDYGYTF. The DNA of the CDR3 is TGTGCCAGCAGCTCACCGGGGCCGGGGGACTATGGCTACACCTTC.

This clone was seen once. The chain links TRBV11-2 to TRBJ2-7; TRBD1 matches 11 bases. Trimming cost V 5 bases and J 6 bases; bases outside gene matches: 9. This CDR3 contains 15 residues. Germline lookup yields CDR1 SGHAT and CDR2 FQNNGV. As DNA, the CDR3 is TGTGCCAGCAGCGTATGGGACAGGGGGTCCATCGAGCAGTACTTC. Amino acids: CASSVWDRGSIEQYF.

The chain employs TRBV6-5 and TRBJ1-1; no reliable D call. The V end was cut by 8 bases, the J end by 0 bases, with 10 bases between. The CDR3 is made up of 13 amino acids. Per the germline V gene, CDR1 is MNHEY and CDR2 is SVGAGI. For the CDR3, the DNA is TGTGCCAGCTTCGAACAGCTGAACACTGAAGCTTTCTTT. Protein: CASFEQLNTEAFF.